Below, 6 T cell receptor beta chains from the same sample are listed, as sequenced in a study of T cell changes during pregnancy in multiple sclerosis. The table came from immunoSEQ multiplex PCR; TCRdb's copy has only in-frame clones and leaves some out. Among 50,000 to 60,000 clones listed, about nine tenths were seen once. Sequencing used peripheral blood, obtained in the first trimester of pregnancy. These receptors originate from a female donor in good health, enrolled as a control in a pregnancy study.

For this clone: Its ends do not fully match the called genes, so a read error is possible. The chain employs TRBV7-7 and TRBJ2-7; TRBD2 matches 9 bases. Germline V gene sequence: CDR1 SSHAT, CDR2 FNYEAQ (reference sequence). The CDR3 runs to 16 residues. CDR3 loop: CASSPISGGDTYEQYF. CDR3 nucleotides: TGTGCTAGCAGCCCTATTAGCGGGGGAGATACCTACGAGCAGTACTTC.

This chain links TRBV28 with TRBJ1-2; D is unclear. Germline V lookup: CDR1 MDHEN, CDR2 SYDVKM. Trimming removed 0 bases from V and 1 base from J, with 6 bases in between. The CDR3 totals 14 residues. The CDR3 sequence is CASSLWAVNYGYTF. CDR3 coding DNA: TGTGCCAGCAGTTTATGGGCAGTTAACTATGGCTACACCTTC.

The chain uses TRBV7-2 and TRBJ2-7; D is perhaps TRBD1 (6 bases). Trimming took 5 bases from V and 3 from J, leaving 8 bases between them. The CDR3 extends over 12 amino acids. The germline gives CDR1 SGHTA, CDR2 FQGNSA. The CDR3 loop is CASSQGHYEQYF. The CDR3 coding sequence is TGTGCCAGCAGCCAGGGACACTACGAGCAGTACTTC.

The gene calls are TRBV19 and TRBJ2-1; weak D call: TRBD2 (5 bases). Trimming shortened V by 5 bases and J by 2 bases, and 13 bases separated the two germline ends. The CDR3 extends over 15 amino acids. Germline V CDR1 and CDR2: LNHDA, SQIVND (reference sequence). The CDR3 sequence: CASSSVGRTYNEQFF. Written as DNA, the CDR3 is TGTGCCAGTAGTTCGGTGGGGAGAACCTACAATGAGCAGTTCTTC.

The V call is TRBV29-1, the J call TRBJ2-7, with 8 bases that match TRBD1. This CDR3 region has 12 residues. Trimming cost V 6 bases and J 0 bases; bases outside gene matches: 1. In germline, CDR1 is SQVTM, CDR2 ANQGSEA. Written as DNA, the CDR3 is TGCAGCGTGACAGGGGACTCCTACGAGCAGTACTTC. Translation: CSVTGDSYEQYF.

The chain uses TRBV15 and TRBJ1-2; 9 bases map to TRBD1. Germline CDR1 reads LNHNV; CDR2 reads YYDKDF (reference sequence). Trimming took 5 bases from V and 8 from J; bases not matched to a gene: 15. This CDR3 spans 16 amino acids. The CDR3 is CATSGGTGFEEGGYTF. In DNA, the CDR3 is TGTGCCACCAGCGGAGGGACAGGGTTCGAGGAGGGAGGCTACACCTTC. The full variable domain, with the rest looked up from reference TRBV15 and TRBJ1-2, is DAMVIQNPRYQVTQFGKPVTLSCSQTLNHNVMYWYQQKSSQAPKLLFHYYDKDFNNEADTPDNFQSRRPNTSFCFLDIRSPGLGDTAMYLCATSGGTGFEEGGYTFGSGTRLTVV.